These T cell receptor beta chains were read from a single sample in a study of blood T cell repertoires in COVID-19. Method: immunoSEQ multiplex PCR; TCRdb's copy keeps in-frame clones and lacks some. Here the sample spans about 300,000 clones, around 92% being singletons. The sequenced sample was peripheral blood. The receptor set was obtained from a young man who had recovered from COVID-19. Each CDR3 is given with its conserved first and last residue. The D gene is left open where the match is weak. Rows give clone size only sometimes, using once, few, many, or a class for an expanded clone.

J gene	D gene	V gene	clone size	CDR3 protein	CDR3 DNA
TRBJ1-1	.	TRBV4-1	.	CASSRGGGVAFF	TGCGCCAGCAGCCGAGGGGGTGGTGTGGCTTTCTTT
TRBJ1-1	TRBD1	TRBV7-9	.	CASSFATGDLNTEAFF	TGTGCCAGCAGCTTCGCAACAGGGGACCTAAACACTGAAGCTTTCTTT
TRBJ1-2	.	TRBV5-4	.	CASSLVGAGVTYGYTF	TGTGCCAGCAGCTTGGTGGGGGCAGGGGTCACCTATGGCTACACCTTC
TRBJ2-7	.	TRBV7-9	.	CASSLAPRLPPHEQYF	TGTGCCAGCAGCTTAGCGCCGAGACTGCCTCCCCACGAGCAGTACTTC
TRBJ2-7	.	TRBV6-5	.	CASRPSSGTYEQYF	TGTGCCAGCAGACCTTCGTCGGGTACCTACGAGCAGTACTTC
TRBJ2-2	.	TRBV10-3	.	CATNPGTGELFF	TGTGCCACCAACCCGGGGACCGGGGAGCTGTTTTTT
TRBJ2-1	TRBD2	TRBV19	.	CASSTLAGATNEQFF	TGTGCCAGTAGTACACTAGCGGGGGCAACCAATGAGCAGTTCTTC
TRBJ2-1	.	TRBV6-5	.	CASSYRLSSYNEQFF	TGTGCCAGCAGTTACCGCCTGAGCTCCTACAATGAGCAGTTCTTC
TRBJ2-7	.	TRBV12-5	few	CASTLGSYEQYF	TGTGCTAGTACCCTAGGCTCCTACGAGCAGTACTTC
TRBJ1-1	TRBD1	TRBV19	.	CASSVGGSGAFF	TGTGCCAGTAGTGTAGGGGGCTCAGGAGCTTTCTTT
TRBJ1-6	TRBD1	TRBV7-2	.	CASSPPGTGYSPLHF	TGTGCCAGCAGCCCCCCCGGGACAGGGTATTCACCCCTCCACTTT
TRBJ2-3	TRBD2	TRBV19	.	CASSIVGAGDGTDTQYF	TGTGCCAGTAGTATTGTGGGCGCGGGGGATGGCACAGATACGCAGTATTTT
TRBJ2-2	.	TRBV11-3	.	CASSLGQEVNTGELFF	TGTGCCAGCAGCTTAGGGCAGGAGGTGAACACCGGGGAGCTGTTTTTT
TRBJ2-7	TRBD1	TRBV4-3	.	CASSEGQTSSYEQYF	TGCGCCAGCAGCGAGGGACAGACGAGCTCCTACGAGCAGTACTTC
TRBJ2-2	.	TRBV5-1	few	CASLSIGELFF	TGCGCCAGTCTTAGTATCGGGGAGCTGTTTTTT
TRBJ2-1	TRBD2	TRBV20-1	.	CSGTSGSGQFF	TGCAGTGGGACTAGCGGGAGTGGGCAGTTCTTC
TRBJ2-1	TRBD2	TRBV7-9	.	CASSTTSGRVYYNEQFF	TGTGCCAGCAGCACGACTAGCGGGAGGGTATATTACAATGAGCAGTTCTTC
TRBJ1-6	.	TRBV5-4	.	CASSYGGKNSPLHF	TGTGCCAGCAGCTACGGGGGAAAAAATTCACCCCTCCACTTT
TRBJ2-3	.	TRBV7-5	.	CARSFLGGEREGGADTQYF	TGTGCCAGAAGCTTTCTCGGTGGTGAGCGGGAGGGCGGCGCAGATACGCAGTATTTT
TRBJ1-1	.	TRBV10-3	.	CATVTGANTEAFF	TGTGCCACGGTTACAGGCGCGAACACTGAAGCTTTCTTT
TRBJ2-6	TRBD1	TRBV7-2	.	CASSLGGAGSGANVLTF	TGTGCCAGCAGCCTAGGGGGCGCAGGGTCTGGGGCCAACGTCCTGACTTTC
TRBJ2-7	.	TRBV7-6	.	CASSLGPGEGYEQYF	TGTGCCAGCAGCTTAGGGCCAGGGGAAGGCTACGAGCAGTACTTC
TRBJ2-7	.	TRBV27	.	CASRRDSPSYEQYF	TGTGCCAGCAGGCGGGACAGTCCGTCTTACGAGCAGTACTTC
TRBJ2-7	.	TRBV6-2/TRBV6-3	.	CASSPGHSSYEQYF	TGTGCCAGCAGCCCGGGACACAGCTCCTACGAGCAGTACTTC
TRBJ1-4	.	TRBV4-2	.	CASSQPRASNEKLFF	TGTGCCAGCAGCCAACCCAGGGCCTCTAATGAAAAACTGTTTTTT
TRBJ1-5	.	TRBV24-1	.	CATSDPEGRVGNQPQHF	TGTGCCACCAGTGATCCCGAGGGGAGGGTTGGCAATCAGCCCCAGCATTTT
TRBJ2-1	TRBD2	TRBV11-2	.	CASSFTSGEYNEQFF	TGTGCCAGCAGCTTCACTAGCGGGGAGTACAATGAGCAGTTCTTC
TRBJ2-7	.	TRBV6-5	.	CASAGTGPHPYEQYF	TGTGCCAGCGCTGGAACAGGGCCACATCCCTACGAGCAGTACTTC
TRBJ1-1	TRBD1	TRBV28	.	CASRGDRGPTTEAFF	TGTGCCAGCAGGGGGGACAGGGGGCCCACAACTGAAGCTTTCTTT
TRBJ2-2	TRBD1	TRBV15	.	CATSRAGQGHTGELFF	TGTGCCACCAGCAGAGCTGGACAGGGACACACCGGGGAGCTGTTTTTT
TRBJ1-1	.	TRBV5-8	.	CASSLSGIMNTEAFF	TGTGCCAGCAGCTTGTCCGGGATCATGAACACTGAAGCTTTCTTT